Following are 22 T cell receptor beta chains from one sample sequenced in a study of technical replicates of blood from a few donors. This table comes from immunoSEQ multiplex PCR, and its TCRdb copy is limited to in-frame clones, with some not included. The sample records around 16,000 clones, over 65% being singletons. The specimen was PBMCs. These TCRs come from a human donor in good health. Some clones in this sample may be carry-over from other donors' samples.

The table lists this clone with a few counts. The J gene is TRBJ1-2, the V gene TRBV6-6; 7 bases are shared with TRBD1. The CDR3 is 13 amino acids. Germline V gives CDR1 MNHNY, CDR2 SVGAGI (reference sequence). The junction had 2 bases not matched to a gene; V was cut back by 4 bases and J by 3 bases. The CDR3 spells CASSSTGDYGYTF. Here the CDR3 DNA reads TGTGCCAGCAGTTCCACAGGGGACTATGGCTACACCTTC.

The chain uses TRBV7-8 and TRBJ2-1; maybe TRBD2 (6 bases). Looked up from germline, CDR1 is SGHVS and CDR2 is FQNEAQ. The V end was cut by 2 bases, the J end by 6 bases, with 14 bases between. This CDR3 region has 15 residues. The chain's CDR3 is CASSLRRVTGNEQFF. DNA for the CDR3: TGTGCCAGCAGCTTACGGAGGGTTACGGGCAATGAGCAGTTCTTC.

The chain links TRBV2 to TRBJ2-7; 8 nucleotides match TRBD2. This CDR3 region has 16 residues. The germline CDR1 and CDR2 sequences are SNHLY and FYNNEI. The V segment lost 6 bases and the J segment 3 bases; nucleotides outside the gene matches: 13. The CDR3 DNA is TGTGCCAGCAGGACCGACATACCGGGACTAGACTACGAGCAGTACTTC. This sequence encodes CASRTDIPGLDYEQYF.

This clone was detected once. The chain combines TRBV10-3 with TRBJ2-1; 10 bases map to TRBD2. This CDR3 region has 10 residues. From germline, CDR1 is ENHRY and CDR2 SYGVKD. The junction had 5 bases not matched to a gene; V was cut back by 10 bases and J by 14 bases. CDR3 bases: TGTGCCACCTCTAGCGGGAGAAAGTTCTTC. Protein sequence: CATSSGRKFF.

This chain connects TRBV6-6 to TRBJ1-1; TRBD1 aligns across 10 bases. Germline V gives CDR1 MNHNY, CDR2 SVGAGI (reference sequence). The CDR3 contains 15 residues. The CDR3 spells CAIRGRQGANTEAFF. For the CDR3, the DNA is TGTGCGATTCGAGGCAGACAGGGGGCGAACACTGAAGCTTTCTTT.

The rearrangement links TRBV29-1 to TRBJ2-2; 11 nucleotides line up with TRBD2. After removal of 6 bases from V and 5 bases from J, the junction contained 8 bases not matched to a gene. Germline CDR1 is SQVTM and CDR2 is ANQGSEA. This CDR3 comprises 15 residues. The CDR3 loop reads CSVGPLAGGTGELFF. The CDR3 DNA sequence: TGCAGCGTGGGGCCGCTAGCGGGAGGAACCGGGGAGCTGTTTTTT.

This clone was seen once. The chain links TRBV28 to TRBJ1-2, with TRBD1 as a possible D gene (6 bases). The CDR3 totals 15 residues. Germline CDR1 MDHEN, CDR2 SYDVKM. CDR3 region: CALDLQNRDNYGYTF. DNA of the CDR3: TGTGCGCTGGATTTACAAAACAGGGATAACTATGGCTACACCTTC.

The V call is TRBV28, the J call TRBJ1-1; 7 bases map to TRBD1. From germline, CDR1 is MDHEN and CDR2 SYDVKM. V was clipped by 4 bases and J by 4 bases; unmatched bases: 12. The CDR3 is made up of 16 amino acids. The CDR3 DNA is TGTGCCAGCAGTTCCCCCCGGACAGGCGAGTCCACTGAAGCTTTCTTT. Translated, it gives CASSSPRTGESTEAFF.

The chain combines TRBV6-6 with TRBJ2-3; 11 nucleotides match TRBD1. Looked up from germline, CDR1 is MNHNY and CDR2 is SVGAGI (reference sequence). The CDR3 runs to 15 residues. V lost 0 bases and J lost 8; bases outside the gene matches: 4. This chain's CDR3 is CASSYSGTGGGTQYF. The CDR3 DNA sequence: TGTGCCAGCAGTTACTCGGGGACAGGGGGTGGTACGCAGTATTTT.

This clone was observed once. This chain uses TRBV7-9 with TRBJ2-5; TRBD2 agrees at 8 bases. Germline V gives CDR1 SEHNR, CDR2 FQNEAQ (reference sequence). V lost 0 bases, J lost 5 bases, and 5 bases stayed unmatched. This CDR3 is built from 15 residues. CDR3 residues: CASSLAAGGLETQYF. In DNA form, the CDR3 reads TGTGCCAGCAGCTTAGCGGCGGGAGGATTGGAGACCCAGTACTTC.

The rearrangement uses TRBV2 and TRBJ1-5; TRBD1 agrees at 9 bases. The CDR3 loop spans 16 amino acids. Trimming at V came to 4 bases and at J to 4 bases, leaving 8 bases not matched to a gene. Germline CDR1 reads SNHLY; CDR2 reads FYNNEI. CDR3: CASSGLGQGYNQPQHF. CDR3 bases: TGTGCCAGCAGTGGATTAGGACAGGGGTATAATCAGCCCCAGCATTTT.

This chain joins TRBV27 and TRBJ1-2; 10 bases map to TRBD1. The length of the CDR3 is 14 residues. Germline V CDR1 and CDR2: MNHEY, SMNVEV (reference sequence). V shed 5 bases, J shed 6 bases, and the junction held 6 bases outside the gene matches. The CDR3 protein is CASSHGQGDHGYTF. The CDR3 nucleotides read TGTGCCAGCAGTCATGGACAGGGGGACCATGGCTACACCTTC.

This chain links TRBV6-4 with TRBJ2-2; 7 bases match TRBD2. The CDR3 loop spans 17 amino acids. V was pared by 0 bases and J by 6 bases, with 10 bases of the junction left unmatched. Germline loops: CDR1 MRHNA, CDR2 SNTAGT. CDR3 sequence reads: CASSDSVAGRGAGELFF. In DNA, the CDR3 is TGTGCCAGCAGTGACTCAGTAGCGGGCCGGGGGGCCGGGGAGCTGTTTTTT.

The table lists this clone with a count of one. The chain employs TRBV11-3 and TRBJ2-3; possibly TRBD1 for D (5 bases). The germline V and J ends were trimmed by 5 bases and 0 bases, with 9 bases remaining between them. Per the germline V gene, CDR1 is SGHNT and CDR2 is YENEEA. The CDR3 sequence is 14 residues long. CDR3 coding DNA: TGTGCCAGCAGCGCAGGGTTCAGCACAGATACGCAGTATTTT. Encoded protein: CASSAGFSTDTQYF.

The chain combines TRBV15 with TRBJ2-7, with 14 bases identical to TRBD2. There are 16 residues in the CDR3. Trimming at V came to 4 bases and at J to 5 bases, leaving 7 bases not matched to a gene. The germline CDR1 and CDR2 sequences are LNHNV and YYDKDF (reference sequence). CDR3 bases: TGTGCCACCAGCATGGGGGGGACTAGCGGGAGACACGAGCAGTACTTC. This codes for CATSMGGTSGRHEQYF.

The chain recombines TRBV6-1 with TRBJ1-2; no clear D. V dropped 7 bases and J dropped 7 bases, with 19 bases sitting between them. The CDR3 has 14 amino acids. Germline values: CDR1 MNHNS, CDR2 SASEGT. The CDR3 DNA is TGTGCCAGCATTTCCATACGGGGATGGAGTGGCTACACCTTC. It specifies CASISIRGWSGYTF.

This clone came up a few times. The CDR3 bases are TGTGCCAGCAGCCAAGAGACTATGAACACTGAAGCTTTCTTT. Translation: CASSQETMNTEAFF. V and J are TRBV4-2 and TRBJ1-1; no clear D gene. CDR3 length: 14 residues. V lost 0 bases, J lost 0 bases, and 5 bases lay in between. Germline values: CDR1 LGHNA, CDR2 YNFKEQ.

This chain's CDR3 is CASSERVGNQPQHF. In DNA, the CDR3 is TGTGCCAGCAGTGAGAGGGTCGGCAATCAGCCCCAGCATTTT. The chain recombines TRBV2 with TRBJ1-5; D is unresolved. CDR3 length: 14 residues. CDR1 is SNHLY and CDR2 is FYNNEI in the germline V gene. The V and J ends lost 3 bases and 2 bases respectively, with 8 bases between them.

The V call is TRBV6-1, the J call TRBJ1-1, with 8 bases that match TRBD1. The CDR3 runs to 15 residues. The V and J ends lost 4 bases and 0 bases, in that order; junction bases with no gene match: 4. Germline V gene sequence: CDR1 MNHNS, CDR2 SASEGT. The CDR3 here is CASSGRQGMNTEAFF. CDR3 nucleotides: TGTGCCAGCAGTGGCCGACAGGGGATGAACACTGAAGCTTTCTTT.

The CDR3 DNA reads as TGTGCCAGCAGGTTAGCCGGCAGGCACGAGCAGTACTTC. Its protein is CASRLAGRHEQYF. The rearrangement joins TRBV27 to TRBJ2-7; D is undetermined. Germline CDR1 is MNHEY and CDR2 is SMNVEV (reference sequence). CDR3 length equals 13 residues. Trimming removed 6 bases at V and 5 bases at J, with 14 bases between.

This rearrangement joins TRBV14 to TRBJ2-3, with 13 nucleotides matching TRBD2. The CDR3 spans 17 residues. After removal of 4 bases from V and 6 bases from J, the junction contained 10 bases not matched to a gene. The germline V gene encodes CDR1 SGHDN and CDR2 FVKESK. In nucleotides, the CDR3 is TGTGCCAGCAGCCTACTAACTAGCGGGAGGGCCTTGGATACGCAGTATTTT. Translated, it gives CASSLLTSGRALDTQYF. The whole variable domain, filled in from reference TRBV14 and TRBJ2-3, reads EAGVTQFPSHSVIEKGQTVTLRCDPISGHDNLYWYRRVMGKEIKFLLHFVKESKQDESGMPNNRFLAERTGGTYSTLKVQPAELEDSGVYFCASSLLTSGRALDTQYFGPGTRLTVL.

The CDR3 spells CASSPGLAGGGYEQFF. The DNA for the CDR3 is TGTGCCAGTAGCCCCGGACTAGCGGGAGGAGGTTATGAGCAGTTCTTC. This chain links TRBV19 with TRBJ2-1, with TRBD2 matching over 14 bases. The J segment lost 8 bases and the V segment lost 6 bases, leaving 9 bases of the junction unmatched. The V gene's germline CDR1 is LNHDA and CDR2 SQIVND (reference sequence). The CDR3 contains 16 residues.